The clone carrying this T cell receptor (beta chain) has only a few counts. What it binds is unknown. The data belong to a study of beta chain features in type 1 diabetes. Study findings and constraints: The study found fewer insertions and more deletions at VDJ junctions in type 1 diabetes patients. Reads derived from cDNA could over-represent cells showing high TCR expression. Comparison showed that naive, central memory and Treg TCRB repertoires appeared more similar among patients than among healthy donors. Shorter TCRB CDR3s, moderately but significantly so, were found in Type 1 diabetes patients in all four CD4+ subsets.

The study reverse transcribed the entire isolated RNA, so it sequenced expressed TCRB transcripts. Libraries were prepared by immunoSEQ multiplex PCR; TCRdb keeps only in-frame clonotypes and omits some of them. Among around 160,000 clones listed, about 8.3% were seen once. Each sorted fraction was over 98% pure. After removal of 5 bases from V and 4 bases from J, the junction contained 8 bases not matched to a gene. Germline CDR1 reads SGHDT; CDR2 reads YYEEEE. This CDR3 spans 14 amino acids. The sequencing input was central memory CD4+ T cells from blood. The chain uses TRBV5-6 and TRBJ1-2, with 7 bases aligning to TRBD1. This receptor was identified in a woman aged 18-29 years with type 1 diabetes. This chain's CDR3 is CASSTHRGVYGYTF. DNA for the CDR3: TGTGCCAGCAGTACTCACAGGGGTGTCTATGGCTACACCTTC.